This T cell receptor (beta chain) was obtained from a study of blood T cell repertoires in COVID-19. In the source study's methods: Amplification with reference gene primers provided the estimates of nucleated cell counts. The protocol was immunoSEQ multiplex PCR, while the TCRdb copy is restricted to in-frame clones and leaves out a portion. For V, J and clone size, that table is used; D and trimming come from the DNA. The sample lists 200,000 to 250,000 clones, about 83% occurring once. The CDR3 sequence is 15 residues long. V gave up 5 bases and J gave up 4 bases; unmatched junction bases: 7. Germline V CDR1 and CDR2: SGHAT, FQNNGV.

The clonotype originates from a woman aged 45 to 65 with active or convalescent COVID-19. Sequencing was done on a sample of peripheral blood. The chain uses TRBV11-2 and TRBJ2-1; 8 positions agree with TRBD2. CDR3 in amino acids: CASSLGGGKYNEQFF. Written as DNA, the CDR3 is TGTGCCAGCAGCCTCGGGGGGGGCAAATACAATGAGCAGTTCTTC.